Detailed here is one T cell receptor beta chain. The CDR3 is 15 amino acids. J was trimmed by 5 bases and V by 3 bases; bases with no gene match: 3. Germline CDR1 and CDR2: SEHNR and FQNEAQ (reference sequence). This specimen comes from a study of control samples from healthy donors and cancer patients. TCRdb's table, derived via immunoSEQ multiplex PCR, lists solely in-frame clones and lacks some. The sample includes about 89,000 clones, roughly 86% of them seen just once. This clonotype originated in a man aged 30 to 39 in good health. Source material: blood. The rearrangement joins TRBV7-9 to TRBJ2-1; 11 positions match TRBD2. This CDR3 is CASSLVAGGNNEQFF. In nucleotides, the CDR3 is TGTGCCAGCAGCTTGGTAGCGGGGGGGAACAATGAGCAGTTCTTC.